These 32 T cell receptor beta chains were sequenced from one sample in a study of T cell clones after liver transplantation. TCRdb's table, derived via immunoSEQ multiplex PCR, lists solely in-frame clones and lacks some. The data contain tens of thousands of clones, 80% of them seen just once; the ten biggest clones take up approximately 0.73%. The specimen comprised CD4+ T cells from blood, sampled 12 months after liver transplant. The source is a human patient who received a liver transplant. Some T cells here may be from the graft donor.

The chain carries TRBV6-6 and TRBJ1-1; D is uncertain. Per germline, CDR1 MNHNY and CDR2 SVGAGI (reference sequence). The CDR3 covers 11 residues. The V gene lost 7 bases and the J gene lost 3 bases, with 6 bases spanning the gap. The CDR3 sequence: CASMEDTEAFF. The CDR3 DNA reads TGTGCCAGCATGGAGGACACTGAAGCTTTCTTT.

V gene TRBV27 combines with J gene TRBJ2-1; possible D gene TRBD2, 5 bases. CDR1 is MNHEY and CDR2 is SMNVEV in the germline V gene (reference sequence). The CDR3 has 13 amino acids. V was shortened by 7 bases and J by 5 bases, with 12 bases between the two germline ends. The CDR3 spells CASNSLGDNEQFF. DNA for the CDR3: TGTGCCAGCAACTCGTTGGGAGACAATGAGCAGTTCTTC.

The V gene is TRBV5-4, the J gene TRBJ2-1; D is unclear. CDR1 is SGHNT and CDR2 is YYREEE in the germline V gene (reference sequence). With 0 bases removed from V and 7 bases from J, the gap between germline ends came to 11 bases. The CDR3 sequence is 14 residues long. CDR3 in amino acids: CASSLVRVGNEQFF. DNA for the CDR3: TGTGCCAGCAGCTTGGTTCGGGTCGGGAATGAGCAGTTCTTC.

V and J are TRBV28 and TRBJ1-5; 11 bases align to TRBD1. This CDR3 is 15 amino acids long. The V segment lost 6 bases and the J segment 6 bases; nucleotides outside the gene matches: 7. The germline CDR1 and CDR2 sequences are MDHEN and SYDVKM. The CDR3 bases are TGTGCCAGCAGGTGGACAGGGGGCGCGGGTCAGCCCCAGCATTTT. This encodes CASRWTGGAGQPQHF.

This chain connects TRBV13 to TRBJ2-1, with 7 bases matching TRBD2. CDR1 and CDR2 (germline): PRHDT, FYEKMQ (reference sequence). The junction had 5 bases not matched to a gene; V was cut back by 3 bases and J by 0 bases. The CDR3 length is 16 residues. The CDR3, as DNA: TGTGCCAGCAGCTTGCCGGGAGGAGGCTCCTACAATGAGCAGTTCTTC. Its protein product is CASSLPGGGSYNEQFF.

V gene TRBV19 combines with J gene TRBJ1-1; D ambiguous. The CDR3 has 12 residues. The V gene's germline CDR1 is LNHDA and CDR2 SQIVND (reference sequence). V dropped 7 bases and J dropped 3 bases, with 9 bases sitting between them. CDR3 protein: CASMGRHTEAFF. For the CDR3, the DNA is TGTGCCAGTATGGGTAGGCACACTGAAGCTTTCTTT.

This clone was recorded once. DNA of the CDR3: TGTGCCAGCAGTTTAAGAGGGGCCTCAAACAGGGCAATGAACACTGAAGCTTTCTTT. Its protein product is CASSLRGASNRAMNTEAFF. V gene TRBV27 combines with J gene TRBJ1-1; D is possibly TRBD1 (6 bases). CDR3 length: 19 amino acids. The germline V and J ends were trimmed by 2 bases and 0 bases, with 22 bases remaining between them. Germline CDR1 is MNHEY and CDR2 is SMNVEV (reference sequence).

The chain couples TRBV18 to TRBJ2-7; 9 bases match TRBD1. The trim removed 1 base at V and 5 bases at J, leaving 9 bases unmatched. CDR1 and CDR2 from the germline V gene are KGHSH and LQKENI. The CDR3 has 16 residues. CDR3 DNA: TGTGCCAGCTCACCACTTATGGACAGGGGTGGGGACGAGCAGTACTTC. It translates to CASSPLMDRGGDEQYF.

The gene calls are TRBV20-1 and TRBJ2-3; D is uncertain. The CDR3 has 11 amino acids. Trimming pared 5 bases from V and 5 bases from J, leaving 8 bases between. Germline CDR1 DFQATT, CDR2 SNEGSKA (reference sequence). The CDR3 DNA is TGCAGTGCTGCGGTGGGAGATACGCAGTATTTT. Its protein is CSAAVGDTQYF.

The CDR3 nucleotides read TGTGCCAGCAGTGCCAATTGGCCCCAGCATTTT. Translation: CASSANWPQHF. The rearrangement uses TRBV6-1 and TRBJ1-5, with D unclear. CDR3 size: 11 residues. Trimming removed 4 bases from V and 9 bases from J, with 7 bases in between. CDR1 is MNHNS, CDR2 SASEGT, per germline.

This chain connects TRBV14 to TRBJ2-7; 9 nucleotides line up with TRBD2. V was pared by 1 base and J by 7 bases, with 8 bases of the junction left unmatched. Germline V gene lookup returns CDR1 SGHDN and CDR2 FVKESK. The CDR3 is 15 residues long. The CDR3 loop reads CASSQGAGGPSEQYF. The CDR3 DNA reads TGTGCCAGCAGCCAAGGCGCGGGAGGGCCGAGTGAGCAGTACTTC.

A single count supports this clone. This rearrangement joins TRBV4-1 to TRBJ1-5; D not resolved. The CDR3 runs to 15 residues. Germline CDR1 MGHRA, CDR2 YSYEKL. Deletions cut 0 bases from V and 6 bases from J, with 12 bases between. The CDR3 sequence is CASSQDYNVGQPQHF. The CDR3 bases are TGCGCCAGCAGCCAAGATTACAATGTTGGTCAGCCCCAGCATTTT.

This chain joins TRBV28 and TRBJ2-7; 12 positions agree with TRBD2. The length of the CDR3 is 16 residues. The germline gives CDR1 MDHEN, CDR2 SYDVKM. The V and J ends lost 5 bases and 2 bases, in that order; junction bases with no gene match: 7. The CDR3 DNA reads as TGTGCCAGCAGTGTAATACTAGCGGGAGGTCCCTACGAGCAGTACTTC. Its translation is CASSVILAGGPYEQYF. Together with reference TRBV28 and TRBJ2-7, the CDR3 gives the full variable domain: DVKVTQSSRYLVKRTGEKVFLECVQDMDHENMFWYRQDPGLGLRLIYFSYDVKMKEKGDIPEGYSVSREKKERFSLILESASTNQTSMYLCASSVILAGGPYEQYFGPGTRLTVT.

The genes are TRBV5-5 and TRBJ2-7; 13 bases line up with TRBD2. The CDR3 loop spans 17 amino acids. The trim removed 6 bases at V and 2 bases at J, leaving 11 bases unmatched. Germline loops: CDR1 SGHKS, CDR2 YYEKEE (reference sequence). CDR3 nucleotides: TGTGCCAGCATCCCGGGACTAGCGGGAAGGGGAGCCTACGAGCAGTACTTC. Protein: CASIPGLAGRGAYEQYF. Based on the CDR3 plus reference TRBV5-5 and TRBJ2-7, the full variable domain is DAGVTQSPTHLIKTRGQQVTLRCSPISGHKSVSWYQQVLGQGPQFIFQYYEKEERGRGNFPDRFSARQFPNYSSELNVNALLLGDSALYLCASIPGLAGRGAYEQYFGPGTRLTVT.

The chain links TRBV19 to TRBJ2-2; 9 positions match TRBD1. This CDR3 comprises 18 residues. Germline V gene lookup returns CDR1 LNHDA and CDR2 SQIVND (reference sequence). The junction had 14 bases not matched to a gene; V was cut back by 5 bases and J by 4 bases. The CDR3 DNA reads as TGTGCCAGTAGTGTGGGACAGGGCCTAAGAGTGGGCACCGGGGAGCTGTTTTTT. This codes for CASSVGQGLRVGTGELFF.

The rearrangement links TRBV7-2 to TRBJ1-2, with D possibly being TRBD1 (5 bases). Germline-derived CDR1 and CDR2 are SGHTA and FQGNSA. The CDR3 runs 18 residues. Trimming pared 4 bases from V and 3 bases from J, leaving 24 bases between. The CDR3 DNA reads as TGTGCCAGCAGCTCCTACTCCCGGACATCCCCGAGCCACTATGGCTACACCTTC. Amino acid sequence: CASSSYSRTSPSHYGYTF.

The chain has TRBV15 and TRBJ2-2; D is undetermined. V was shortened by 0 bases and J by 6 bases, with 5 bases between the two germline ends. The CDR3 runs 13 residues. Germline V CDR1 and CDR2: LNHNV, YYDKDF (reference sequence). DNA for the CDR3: TGTGCCACCAGCAGAGAGGAGTCCGGGGAGCTGTTTTTT. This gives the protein CATSREESGELFF.

As DNA, the CDR3 is TGCGCCAGCAGCTTGAACTACCGACAGGGCAATGAGCAGTTCTTC. Its protein product is CASSLNYRQGNEQFF. V is TRBV5-1 and J is TRBJ2-1; 7 bases agree with TRBD1. The CDR3 is 15 residues long. The germline V gene encodes CDR1 SGHRS and CDR2 YFSETQ. Trimming at V came to 1 base and at J to 6 bases, leaving 7 bases not matched to a gene.

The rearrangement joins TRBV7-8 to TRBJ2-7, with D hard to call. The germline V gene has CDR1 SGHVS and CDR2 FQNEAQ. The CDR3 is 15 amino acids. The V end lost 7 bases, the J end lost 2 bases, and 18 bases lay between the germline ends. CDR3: CASTPKSPGPYEQYF. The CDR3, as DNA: TGTGCCAGCACCCCAAAGTCCCCAGGTCCCTACGAGCAGTACTTC.

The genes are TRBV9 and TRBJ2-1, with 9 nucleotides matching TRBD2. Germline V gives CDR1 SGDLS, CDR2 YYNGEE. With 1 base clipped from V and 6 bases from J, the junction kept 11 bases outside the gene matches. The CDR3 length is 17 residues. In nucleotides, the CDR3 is TGTGCCAGCAGCGTACATCGGGGTAGCGGGAGTCTCAATGAGCAGTTCTTC. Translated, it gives CASSVHRGSGSLNEQFF.

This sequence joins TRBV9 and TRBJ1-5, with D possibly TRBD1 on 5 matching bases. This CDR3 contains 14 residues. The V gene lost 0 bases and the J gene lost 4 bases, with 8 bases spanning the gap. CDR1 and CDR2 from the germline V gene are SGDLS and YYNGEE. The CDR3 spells CASSVDPGNQPQHF. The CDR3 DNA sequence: TGTGCCAGCAGCGTAGATCCAGGGAATCAGCCCCAGCATTTT. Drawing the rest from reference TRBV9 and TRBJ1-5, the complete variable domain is DSGVTQTPKHLITATGQRVTLRCSPRSGDLSVYWYQQSLDQGLQFLIQYYNGEERAKGNILERFSAQQFPDLHSELNLSSLELGDSALYFCASSVDPGNQPQHFGDGTRLSIL.

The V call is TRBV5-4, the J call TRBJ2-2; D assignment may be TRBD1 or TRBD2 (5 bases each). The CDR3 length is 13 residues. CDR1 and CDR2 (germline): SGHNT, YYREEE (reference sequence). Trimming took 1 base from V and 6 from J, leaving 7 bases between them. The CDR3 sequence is CASSLPGPGELFF. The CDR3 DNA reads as TGTGCCAGCAGCTTGCCGGGGCCCGGGGAGCTGTTTTTT.

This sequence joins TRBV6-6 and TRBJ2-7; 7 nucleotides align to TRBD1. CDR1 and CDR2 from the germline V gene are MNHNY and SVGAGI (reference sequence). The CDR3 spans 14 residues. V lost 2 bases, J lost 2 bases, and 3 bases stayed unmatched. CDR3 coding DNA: TGTGCCAGCAGTTACCCGGACAGGCCCTACGAGCAGTACTTC. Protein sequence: CASSYPDRPYEQYF.

The CDR3: CASSLGRAPIGDTQYF. The CDR3 region has the DNA TGTGCCAGCAGCTTAGGGCGGGCCCCCATCGGAGATACGCAGTATTTT. The V call is TRBV7-6, the J call TRBJ2-3; maybe TRBD2 (5 bases). Germline-derived CDR1 and CDR2 are SGHVS and FNYEAQ. The length of the CDR3 is 16 residues. Trimming removed 1 base at V and 5 bases at J, with 16 bases between.

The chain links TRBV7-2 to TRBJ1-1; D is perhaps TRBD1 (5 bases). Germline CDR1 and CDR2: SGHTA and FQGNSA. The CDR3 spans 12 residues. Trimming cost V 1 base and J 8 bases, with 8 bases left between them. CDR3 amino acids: CASSLGGPEAFF. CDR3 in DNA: TGTGCCAGCAGCTTAGGGGGCCCCGAAGCTTTCTTT.

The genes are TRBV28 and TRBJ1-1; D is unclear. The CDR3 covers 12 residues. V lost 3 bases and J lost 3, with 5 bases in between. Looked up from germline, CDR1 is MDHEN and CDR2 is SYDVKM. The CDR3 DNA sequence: TGTGCCAGCAGTTTCATCTACACTGAAGCTTTCTTT. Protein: CASSFIYTEAFF. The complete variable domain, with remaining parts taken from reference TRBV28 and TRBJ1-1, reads DVKVTQSSRYLVKRTGEKVFLECVQDMDHENMFWYRQDPGLGLRLIYFSYDVKMKEKGDIPEGYSVSREKKERFSLILESASTNQTSMYLCASSFIYTEAFFGQGTRLTVV.

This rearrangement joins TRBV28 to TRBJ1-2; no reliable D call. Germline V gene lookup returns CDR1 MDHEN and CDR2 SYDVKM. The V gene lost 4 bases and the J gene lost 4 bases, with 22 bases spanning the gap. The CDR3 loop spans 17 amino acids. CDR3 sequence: CASSSLPTAPDLYGYTF. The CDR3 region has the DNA TGTGCCAGCAGTTCTCTCCCTACAGCCCCTGACCTCTATGGCTACACCTTC.

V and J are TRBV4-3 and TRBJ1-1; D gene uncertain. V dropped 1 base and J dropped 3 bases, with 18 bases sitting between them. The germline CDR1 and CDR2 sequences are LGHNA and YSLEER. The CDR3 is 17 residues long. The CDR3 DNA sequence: TGCGCCAGCAGCCAAGGTCGATTCCGGGAAAGAGACACTGAAGCTTTCTTT. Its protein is CASSQGRFRERDTEAFF.

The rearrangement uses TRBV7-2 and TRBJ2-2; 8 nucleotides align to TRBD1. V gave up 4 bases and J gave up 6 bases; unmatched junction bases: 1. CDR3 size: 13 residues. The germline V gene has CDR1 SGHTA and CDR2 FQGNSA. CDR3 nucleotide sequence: TGTGCCAGCAGCTCGGGACAGGCCGGGGAGCTGTTTTTT. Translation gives CASSSGQAGELFF.

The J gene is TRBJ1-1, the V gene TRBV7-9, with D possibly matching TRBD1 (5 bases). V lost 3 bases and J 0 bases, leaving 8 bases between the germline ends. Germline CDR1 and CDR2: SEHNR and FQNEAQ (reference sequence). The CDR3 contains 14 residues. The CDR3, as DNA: TGTGCCAGCAGCTTGACAGTGTTGAACACTGAAGCTTTCTTT. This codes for CASSLTVLNTEAFF. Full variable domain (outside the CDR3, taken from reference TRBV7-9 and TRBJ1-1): DTGVSQNPRHKITKRGQNVTFRCDPISEHNRLYWYRQTLGQGPEFLTYFQNEAQLEKSRLLSDRFSAERPKGSFSTLEIQRTEQGDSAMYLCASSLTVLNTEAFFGQGTRLTVV.

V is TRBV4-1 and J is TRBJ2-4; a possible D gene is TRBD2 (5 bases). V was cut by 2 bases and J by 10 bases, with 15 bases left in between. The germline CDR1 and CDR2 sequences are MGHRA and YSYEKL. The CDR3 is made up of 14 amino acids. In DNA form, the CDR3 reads TGCGCCAGCAGCCAACCCGGACTGCCAACTATTCAGTACTTC. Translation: CASSQPGLPTIQYF.

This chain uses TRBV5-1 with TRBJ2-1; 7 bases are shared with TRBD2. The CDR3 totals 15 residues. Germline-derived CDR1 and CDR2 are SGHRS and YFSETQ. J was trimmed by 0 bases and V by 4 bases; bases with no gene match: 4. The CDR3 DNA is TGCGCCAGCAGCCAGACTAGCTACTCCTACAATGAGCAGTTCTTC. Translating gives CASSQTSYSYNEQFF. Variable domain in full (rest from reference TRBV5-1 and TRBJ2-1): KAGVTQTPRYLIKTRGQQVTLSCSPISGHRSVSWYQQTPGQGLQFLFEYFSETQRNKGNFPGRFSGRQFSNSRSEMNVSTLELGDSALYLCASSQTSYSYNEQFFGPGTRLTVL.